Listed below are T cell receptor beta chains from one sample, sequenced in a study of regulatory T cells in long-lasting Graves disease. Each CDR3 protein is one row after TCRdb ran MiXCR on the multiplex PCR reads. There are about 560,000 distinct CDR3 sequences in the sample; about 16% occur only once, and around 11% lies in the top ten. Another study also made use of these data, one on T cells in Graves' hyperthyroidism and ophthalmopathy.

Sequenced material: peripheral blood mononuclear cells (PBMCs), taken at new diagnosis, from a patient treated with antithyroid drugs. The receptors derive from a man aged 18 to 30 with Graves disease. CDR3s include the opening cysteine and the closing phenylalanine or tryptophan. The order of the fields is D gene, J gene, V gene, CDR3 protein. A D gene is named only where the DNA matches it firmly.

D: TRBD1
J: TRBJ2-7
V: TRBV20-1
CDR3: CSAREGQGAYEQYF

D: -
J: TRBJ2-6
V: TRBV6-1
CDR3: CASKGAAGANVLTF

D: -
J: TRBJ1-6
V: TRBV20-1
CDR3: CSAKSVGLNPGHNSPLHF

D: -
J: TRBJ1-5
V: TRBV3-1
CDR3: CASSLGDVQPQHF

D: -
J: TRBJ1-1
V: TRBV2
CDR3: CASSGGMNTEAFF

D: -
J: TRBJ2-7
V: TRBV29-1
CDR3: CSVFGDSYEQYF

D: TRBD2
J: TRBJ2-1
V: TRBV7-2
CDR3: CASSHSRGGNNEQFF

D: -
J: TRBJ2-3
V: TRBV5-1
CDR3: CASSGAIVRTDTQYF

D: -
J: TRBJ1-2
V: TRBV12-3/TRBV12-4
CDR3: CASSFFPYGPNYGYTF

D: -
J: TRBJ2-3
V: TRBV18
CDR3: CASSPDSSPSTDTQYF

D: -
J: TRBJ1-1
V: TRBV4-1
CDR3: CASRLPEPNTEAFF

D: TRBD2
J: TRBJ2-1
V: TRBV11-2
CDR3: CASSLDPGTSGGFF

D: -
J: TRBJ1-3
V: TRBV7-9
CDR3: CASSSALGLRRNTIYF

D: TRBD1
J: TRBJ2-3
V: TRBV20-1
CDR3: CSARRQGVTDTQYF

D: TRBD2
J: TRBJ2-3
V: TRBV18
CDR3: CASSPTTSGTDTQYF

D: TRBD2
J: TRBJ2-5
V: TRBV4-2
CDR3: CASSQDPAGVRETQYF

D: -
J: TRBJ2-5
V: TRBV3-1
CDR3: CASSQVTETQYF

D: TRBD1
J: TRBJ2-7
V: TRBV20-1
CDR3: CSARQPTGRVYEQYF

D: -
J: TRBJ1-5
V: TRBV6-4
CDR3: CASSDEAGNQPQHF

D: -
J: TRBJ1-1
V: TRBV3-1
CDR3: CASSQGRQASGAFF

D: TRBD1
J: TRBJ1-1
V: TRBV13
CDR3: CASSSPGQMNTEAFF

D: -
J: TRBJ1-1
V: TRBV11-2
CDR3: CASSLDWARAEAFF

D: TRBD2
J: TRBJ2-3
V: TRBV7-3
CDR3: CASSLGIGREGGTDTQYF

D: TRBD2
J: TRBJ2-7
V: TRBV4-1
CDR3: CASSPKREGYEQYF

D: -
J: TRBJ2-5
V: TRBV11-3
CDR3: CASSLGSGPQETQYF

D: -
J: TRBJ1-6
V: TRBV25-1
CDR3: CASSERNNSPLHF

D: TRBD2
J: TRBJ2-7
V: TRBV3-1
CDR3: CASSQSPGLAGAAEQYF

D: -
J: TRBJ2-7
V: TRBV3-1
CDR3: CASSQETQGPPPYEQYF

D: -
J: TRBJ2-3
V: TRBV5-6
CDR3: CASSSGPPNPADTQYF

D: TRBD1
J: TRBJ1-1
V: TRBV5-1
CDR3: CASSRRTGQYTEAFF

D: -
J: TRBJ2-1
V: TRBV5-1
CDR3: CASSLSGVSYNEQFF

D: -
J: TRBJ2-2
V: TRBV12-3/TRBV12-4
CDR3: CASSLYGELFF

D: TRBD1
J: TRBJ2-5
V: TRBV6-1
CDR3: CASRSRQGSETQYF

D: -
J: TRBJ1-2
V: TRBV9
CDR3: CASSVDTRGYYGYTF

D: -
J: TRBJ1-3
V: TRBV2
CDR3: CASSERGIRTGNTIYF

D: -
J: TRBJ2-2
V: TRBV7-6
CDR3: CASSLAGRARGTGELFF

D: TRBD2
J: TRBJ2-1
V: TRBV11-2
CDR3: CASRSGAGGFYNEQFF

D: -
J: TRBJ2-5
V: TRBV5-1
CDR3: CASSLGAGPETQYF

D: -
J: TRBJ1-6
V: TRBV12-3/TRBV12-4
CDR3: CASRPQPGLNSPLHF

D: -
J: TRBJ1-1
V: TRBV27
CDR3: CASSFQTGKAFF

D: TRBD2
J: TRBJ2-1
V: TRBV6-9
CDR3: CASSSLGTSGSGDEQFF

D: -
J: TRBJ2-3
V: TRBV5-4
CDR3: CASSTRHGTDTQYF

D: -
J: TRBJ2-1
V: TRBV29-1
CDR3: CSHNRESINEQFF

D: -
J: TRBJ2-3
V: TRBV7-8
CDR3: CASSRRGASTDTQYF

D: -
J: TRBJ1-3
V: TRBV2
CDR3: CARQAGSSSGNTIYF

D: -
J: TRBJ1-4
V: TRBV27
CDR3: CASKSGGGFDEKLFF